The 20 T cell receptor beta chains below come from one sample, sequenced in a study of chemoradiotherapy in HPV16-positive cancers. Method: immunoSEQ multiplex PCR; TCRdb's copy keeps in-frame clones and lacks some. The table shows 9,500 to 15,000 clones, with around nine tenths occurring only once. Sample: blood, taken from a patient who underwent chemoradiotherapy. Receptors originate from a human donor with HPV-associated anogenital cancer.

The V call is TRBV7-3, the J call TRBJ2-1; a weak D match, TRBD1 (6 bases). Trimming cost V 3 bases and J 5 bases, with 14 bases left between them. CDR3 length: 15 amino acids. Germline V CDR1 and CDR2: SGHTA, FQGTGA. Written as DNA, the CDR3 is TGTGCCAGCAGCTTCGACAGGATGTTTGACAATGAGCAGTTCTTC. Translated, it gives CASSFDRMFDNEQFF.

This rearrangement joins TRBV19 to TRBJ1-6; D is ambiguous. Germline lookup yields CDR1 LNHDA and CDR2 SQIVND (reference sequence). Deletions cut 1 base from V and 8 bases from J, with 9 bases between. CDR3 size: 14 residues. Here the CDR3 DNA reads TGTGCCAGTAGTATAGGGGTGGCGGATTCACCCCTCCACTTT. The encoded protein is CASSIGVADSPLHF.

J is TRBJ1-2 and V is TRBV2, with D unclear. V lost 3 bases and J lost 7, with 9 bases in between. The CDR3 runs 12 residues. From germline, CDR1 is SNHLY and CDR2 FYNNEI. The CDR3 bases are TGTGCCAGCAGTGAGGGGTCTAGTGGCTACACCTTC. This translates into CASSEGSSGYTF.

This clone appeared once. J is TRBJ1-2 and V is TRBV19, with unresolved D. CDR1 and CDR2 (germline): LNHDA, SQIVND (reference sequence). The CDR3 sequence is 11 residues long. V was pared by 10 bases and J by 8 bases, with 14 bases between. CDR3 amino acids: CATKTATGYTF. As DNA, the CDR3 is TGTGCCACCAAAACCGCAACAGGCTACACCTTC.

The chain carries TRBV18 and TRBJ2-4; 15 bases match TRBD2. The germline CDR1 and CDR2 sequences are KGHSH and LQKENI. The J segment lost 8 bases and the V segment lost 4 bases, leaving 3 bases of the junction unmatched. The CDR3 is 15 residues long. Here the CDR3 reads CASSRTSGGDYIQYF. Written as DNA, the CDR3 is TGTGCCAGCTCACGGACTAGCGGGGGGGATTACATTCAGTACTTC.

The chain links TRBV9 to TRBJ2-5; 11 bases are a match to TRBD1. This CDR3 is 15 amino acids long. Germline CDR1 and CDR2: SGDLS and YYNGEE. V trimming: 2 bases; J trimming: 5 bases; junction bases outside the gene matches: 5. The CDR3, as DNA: TGTGCCAGCAGCGTCCGGGACAGGGGGGAGGAGACCCAGTACTTC. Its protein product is CASSVRDRGEETQYF.

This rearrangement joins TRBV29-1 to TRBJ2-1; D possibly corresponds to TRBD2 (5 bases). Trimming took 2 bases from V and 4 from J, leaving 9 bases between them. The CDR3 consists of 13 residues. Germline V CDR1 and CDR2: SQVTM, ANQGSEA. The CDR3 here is CSVERRNYNEQFF. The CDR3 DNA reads TGCAGCGTTGAACGGAGGAATTACAATGAGCAGTTCTTC.

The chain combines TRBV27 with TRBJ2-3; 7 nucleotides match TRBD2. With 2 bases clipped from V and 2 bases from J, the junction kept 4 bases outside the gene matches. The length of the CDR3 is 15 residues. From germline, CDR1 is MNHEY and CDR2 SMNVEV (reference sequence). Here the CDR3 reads CASSLGSGSTDTQYF. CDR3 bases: TGTGCCAGCAGTTTAGGTAGCGGGTCCACAGATACGCAGTATTTT.

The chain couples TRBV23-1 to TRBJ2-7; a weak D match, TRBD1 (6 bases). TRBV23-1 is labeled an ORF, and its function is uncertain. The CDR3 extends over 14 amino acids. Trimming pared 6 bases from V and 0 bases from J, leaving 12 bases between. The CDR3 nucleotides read TGCGCCAGCAGGGGACACCAGAGCTCCTACGAGCAGTACGTC. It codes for CASRGHQSSYEQYV.

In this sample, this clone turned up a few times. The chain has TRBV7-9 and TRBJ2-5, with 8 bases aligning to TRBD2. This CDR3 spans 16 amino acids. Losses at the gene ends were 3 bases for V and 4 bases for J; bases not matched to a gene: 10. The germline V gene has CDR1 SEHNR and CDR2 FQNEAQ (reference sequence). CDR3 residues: CASSFSGGTGGETQYF. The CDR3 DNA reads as TGTGCCAGCAGCTTCTCGGGGGGGACCGGGGGAGAGACCCAGTACTTC.

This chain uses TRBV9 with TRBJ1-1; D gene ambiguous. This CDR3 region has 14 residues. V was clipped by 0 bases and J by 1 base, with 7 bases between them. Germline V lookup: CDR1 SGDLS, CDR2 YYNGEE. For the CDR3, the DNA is TGTGCCAGCAGCGTAGGGATGGGGAACACTGAAGCTTTCTTT. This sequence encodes CASSVGMGNTEAFF.

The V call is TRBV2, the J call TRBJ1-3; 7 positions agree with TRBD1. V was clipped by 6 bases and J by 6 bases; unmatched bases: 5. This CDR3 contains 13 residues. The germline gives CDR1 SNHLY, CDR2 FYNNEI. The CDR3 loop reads CASRSGQLNTIYF. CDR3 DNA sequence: TGTGCCAGCAGGTCGGGACAGTTAAACACCATATATTTT.

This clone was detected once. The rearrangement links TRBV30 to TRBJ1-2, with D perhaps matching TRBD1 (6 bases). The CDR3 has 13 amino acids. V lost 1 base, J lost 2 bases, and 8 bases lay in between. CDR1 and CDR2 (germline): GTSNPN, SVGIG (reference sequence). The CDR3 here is CAWSETGNYGYTF. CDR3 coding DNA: TGTGCCTGGAGTGAAACAGGGAACTATGGCTACACCTTC.

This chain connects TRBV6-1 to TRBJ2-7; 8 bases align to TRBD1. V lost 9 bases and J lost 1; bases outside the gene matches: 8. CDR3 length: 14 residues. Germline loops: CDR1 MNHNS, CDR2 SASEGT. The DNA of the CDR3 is TGTGCCAGTACGACCGGGACAGGATCCTACGAGCAGTACTTC. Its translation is CASTTGTGSYEQYF.

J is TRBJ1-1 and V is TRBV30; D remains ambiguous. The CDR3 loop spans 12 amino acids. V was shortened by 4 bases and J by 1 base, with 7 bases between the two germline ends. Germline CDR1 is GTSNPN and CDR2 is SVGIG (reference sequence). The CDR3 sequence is CAWMSENTEAFF. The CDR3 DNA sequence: TGTGCCTGGATGTCGGAGAACACTGAAGCTTTCTTT.

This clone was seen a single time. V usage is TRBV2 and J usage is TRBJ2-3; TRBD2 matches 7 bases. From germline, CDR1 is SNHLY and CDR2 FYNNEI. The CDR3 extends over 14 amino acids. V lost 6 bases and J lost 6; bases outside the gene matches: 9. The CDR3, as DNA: TGTGCCAGCAGATACGGGGGGTTTGTGGATACGCAGTATTTT. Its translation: CASRYGGFVDTQYF.

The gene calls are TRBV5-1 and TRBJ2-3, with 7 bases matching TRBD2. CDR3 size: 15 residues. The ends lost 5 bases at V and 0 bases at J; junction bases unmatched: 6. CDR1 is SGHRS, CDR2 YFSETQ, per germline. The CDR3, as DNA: TGCGCCAGCAGGGGGAGGGCATCTAGCACAGATACGCAGTATTTT. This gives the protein CASRGRASSTDTQYF.

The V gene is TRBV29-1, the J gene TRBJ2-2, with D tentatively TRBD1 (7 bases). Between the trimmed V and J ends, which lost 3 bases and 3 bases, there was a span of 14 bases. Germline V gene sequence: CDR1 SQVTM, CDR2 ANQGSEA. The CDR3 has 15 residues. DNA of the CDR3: TGCAGCGTTGACCGGGGGACAGACGACACCGGGGAGCTGTTTTTT. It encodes CSVDRGTDDTGELFF.

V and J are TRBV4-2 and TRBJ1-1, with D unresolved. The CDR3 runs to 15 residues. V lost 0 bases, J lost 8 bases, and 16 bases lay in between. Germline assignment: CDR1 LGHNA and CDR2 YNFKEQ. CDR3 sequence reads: CASSQDPRGPSEAFF. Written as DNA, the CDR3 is TGTGCCAGCAGCCAAGATCCGCGTGGCCCATCGGAAGCTTTCTTT.

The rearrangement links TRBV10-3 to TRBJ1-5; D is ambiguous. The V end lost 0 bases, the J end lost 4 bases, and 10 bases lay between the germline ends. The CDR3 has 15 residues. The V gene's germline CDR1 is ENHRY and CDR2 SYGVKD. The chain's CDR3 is CAISESGSPNQPQHF. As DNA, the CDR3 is TGTGCCATCAGTGAGTCGGGCAGCCCTAATCAGCCCCAGCATTTT.